The next 6 T cell receptor beta chains were all read from a single sample in a study of T-cell memory formation after mild COVID-19. MiXCR, run by TCRdb on the 5' RACE reads, gives a single entry per CDR3 protein. Among around 320,000 distinct CDR3 sequences, approximately 27% were seen once, and the ten largest hold roughly 14%. The source material was PBMCs or a T cell subset sorted from them (not recorded which). These receptors all stem from an adult woman who had mild COVID-19 (a few samples of this study predate the infection). Cell type and time point are not known.

The rearrangement uses TRBV20-1 and TRBJ2-5; a weak D match, TRBD2 (6 bases). Germline assignment: CDR1 DFQATT and CDR2 SNEGSKA (reference sequence). This CDR3 spans 17 amino acids. The germline V and J ends were trimmed by 8 bases and 2 bases, with 27 bases remaining between them. The CDR3: CSLLFTSGLAAQETQYF. For the CDR3, the DNA is TGCAGTCTTCTATTCACGTCTGGATTAGCGGCTCAAGAGACCCAGTACTTC.

The genes are TRBV29-1 and TRBJ1-5, with TRBD1 matching over 12 bases. This CDR3 region has 13 residues. Germline V CDR1 and CDR2: SQVTM, ANQGSEA. V trimming: 6 bases; J trimming: 6 bases; junction bases outside the gene matches: 3. The CDR3 region has the DNA TGCAGCGTAGGGGACAGGGGGCCTCAGCCCCAGCATTTT. It encodes CSVGDRGPQPQHF.

Only a few counts were recorded for this clonotype. In nucleotides, the CDR3 is TGCGCCAGCAGCTTGGAGGTATACCTGAACACTGAAGCTTTCTTT. Its translation: CASSLEVYLNTEAFF. The chain couples TRBV5-1 to TRBJ1-1; D gene unclear. This CDR3 contains 15 residues. CDR1 is SGHRS, CDR2 YFSETQ, per germline. Trimming shortened V by 0 bases and J by 0 bases, and 9 bases separated the two germline ends. Variable domain in full (rest from reference TRBV5-1 and TRBJ1-1): KAGVTQTPRYLIKTRGQQVTLSCSPISGHRSVSWYQQTPGQGLQFLFEYFSETQRNKGNFPGRFSGRQFSNSRSEMNVSTLELGDSALYLCASSLEVYLNTEAFFGQGTRLTVV.

Only a few counts were recorded for this clonotype. The rearrangement joins TRBV6-2 or TRBV6-3 to TRBJ2-4; D possibly uses TRBD1 or TRBD2 (5 bases each). The CDR3 totals 12 residues. Trimming stripped 8 bases from V and 9 bases from J, with 14 bases between. Looked up from germline, CDR1 is MNHEY and CDR2 is SVGEGT. The CDR3 DNA follows: TGTGCCAGCGCGTCCGCGAGGGGCATTCAGTACTTC. Residues: CASASARGIQYF.

This clonotype was seen only a few times. The gene calls are TRBV5-1 and TRBJ2-7; no clear D gene. CDR1 and CDR2 from the germline V gene are SGHRS and YFSETQ. The CDR3 runs 16 residues. The V gene lost 0 bases and the J gene lost 3 bases, with 16 bases spanning the gap. The DNA of the CDR3 is TGCGCCAGCAGCTTGGGCAGCAGGTGGTTGTTCTACGAGCAGTACTTC. This translates into CASSLGSRWLFYEQYF.

The chain uses TRBV10-3 and TRBJ2-1; 11 nucleotides line up with TRBD1. Germline-derived CDR1 and CDR2 are ENHRY and SYGVKD. CDR3 length equals 17 residues. The V gene end was trimmed by 6 bases and the J gene end by 0 bases; junction bases not matched to a gene: 7. The DNA for the CDR3 is TGTGCCATCAGACCCTCGGGGACAGGGGGCTCCTACAATGAGCAGTTCTTC. Its translation: CAIRPSGTGGSYNEQFF.